One sample yielded the 5 T cell receptor beta chains listed below, sequenced in a study of blood T cell repertoires in COVID-19. Profiled with immunoSEQ multiplex PCR; TCRdb holds only in-frame clones, not every one. The sample lists approximately 210,000 clones, around four fifths seen once, with 7% to 10% in the top ten. The sample taken for sequencing was peripheral blood. Source of these receptors: a woman between 50 and 59 years old with acute or convalescent COVID-19.

The gene calls are TRBV4-2 and TRBJ2-1; the match to TRBD2 covers 10 bases. The V gene end was trimmed by 4 bases and the J gene end by 9 bases; junction bases not matched to a gene: 6. The CDR3 totals 14 residues. CDR1 and CDR2 from the germline V gene are LGHNA and YNFKEQ. The CDR3: CASSPLAGAGEQFF. The CDR3, as DNA: TGTGCCAGCAGCCCCCTAGCGGGAGCGGGTGAGCAGTTCTTC.

V gene TRBV24-1 combines with J gene TRBJ2-7; no firm D call. V lost 9 bases, J lost 3 bases, and 14 bases lay in between. This CDR3 is built from 13 residues. Germline V gene data show CDR1 as KGHDR and CDR2 as SFDVKD. The CDR3 spells CATPELRYYEQYF. CDR3 nucleotides: TGTGCCACCCCTGAGCTACGGTACTACGAGCAGTACTTC.

This clone has just a few counts. The V call is TRBV4-2, the J call TRBJ1-2; D is uncertain. V was cut by 0 bases and J by 6 bases, with 8 bases left in between. Germline-derived CDR1 and CDR2 are LGHNA and YNFKEQ. The length of the CDR3 is 13 residues. The CDR3 loop reads CASSQDLRDGYTF. The CDR3 bases are TGTGCCAGCAGCCAAGATTTGAGAGATGGCTACACCTTC.

The rearrangement uses TRBV10-3 and TRBJ1-3; the D is unclear. Germline CDR1 ENHRY, CDR2 SYGVKD. V lost 10 bases to trimming and J lost 0 bases, with 10 bases between them. This CDR3 comprises 13 residues. The CDR3, as DNA: TGTGCCACCAAGGAGAGCTCTGGAAACACCATATATTTT. It yields the protein CATKESSGNTIYF.

This rearrangement joins TRBV30 to TRBJ1-1; tentatively, D is TRBD1 (5 bases). From germline, CDR1 is GTSNPN and CDR2 SVGIG (reference sequence). The length of the CDR3 is 14 residues. Deletions cut 3 bases from V and 1 base from J, with 12 bases between. The CDR3 DNA reads as TGTGCCTGGAGCGCCGCGGGGGGGAACACTGAAGCTTTCTTT. The encoded protein is CAWSAAGGNTEAFF.